This TCR beta chain was found in a study of early stage breast cancer tumors. Whole-study context: Roughly 9.6-fold was the mean read coverage per sample.

In this sample, this clone is medium-sized. Each sample had two DNA replicates, 0.45 to 0.65 ug blood or around 1.6 ug tissue. Method: immunoSEQ multiplex PCR; TCRdb's copy keeps in-frame clones and lacks some. The sample holds some 10,000 clones, roughly 64% seen once. Deletions cut 0 bases from V and 2 bases from J, with 13 bases between. Germline lookup yields CDR1 SEHNR and CDR2 FQNEAQ (reference sequence). The CDR3 is made up of 16 amino acids. The chain carries TRBV7-9 and TRBJ2-5, with D perhaps TRBD2 (7 bases). The clonotype was recovered from a person aged 55 to 75 with breast cancer. The sequencing sample was made of breast tumor tissue. CDR3 nucleotide sequence: TGTGCCAGCAGCTTAGCCCCACAGGGAGGGCAAGAGACCCAGTACTTC. Translation: CASSLAPQGGQETQYF.